This T cell receptor beta chain was identified in a study of post-analysis software for immune sequencing data. This clonotype was seen a handful of times. The antigen is not known. The CDR3 has 14 amino acids. V lost 6 bases, J lost 12 bases, and 12 bases stayed unmatched. Germline CDR1 and CDR2: MNHEY and SVGAGI. TCR beta cDNA libraries included unique molecular identifiers. MiXCR, applied by TCRdb to the PCR reads, yields one record per CDR3 protein. Among some 160,000 distinct CDR3 sequences listed, about 36% were seen once. Study-level points and caveats: There were four or five TRBV segments more frequent in patients than controls, and TRBV5-6, TRBV5-1 and TRBV20-1 were among them. Multiple sclerosis patients showed significantly lower normalized Chao1 diversity than controls did.

Sequenced here: blood, sampled after autologous hematopoietic stem cell transplantation. This clonotype originated in a girl aged 10 to 17 with multiple sclerosis. This chain links TRBV6-5 with TRBJ1-4; 8 bases fit TRBD1. The CDR3 protein is CASSGRQGSLELFF. CDR3 sequence (DNA): TGTGCCAGCAGCGGTCGACAGGGGTCTCTGGAACTGTTTTTT.